One and the same sample provided the 18 T cell receptor beta chains below, sequenced in a study of cytotoxic CD8 clonotypes in ibrutinib-treated CLL (dated by TCRdb to the early 2020s). Libraries were constructed by the immunoSEQ multiplex PCR assay. Entries here come from immuneACCESS through TCRdb and include only in-frame sequences with V and J called. Some clones fail to appear in such tables; in the studies checked, an unresolved V gene covers under half of the shortfall, and the cause of the remainder is unknown. A total of hundreds of thousands of clones appear in this sample, under 80% of them only once. Just over 15% of the sample is held by the ten biggest clonotypes. The sample's time point label, in plain terms: approximately 2 years on ibrutinib. This material consisted of PBMCs, taken after 24 months of ibrutinib treatment. Receptors originate from a human donor with chronic lymphocytic leukemia.

The chain recombines TRBV7-2 with TRBJ2-7; 8 nucleotides align to TRBD1. The ends lost 7 bases at V and 0 bases at J; junction bases unmatched: 5. Germline CDR1 and CDR2: SGHTA and FQGNSA. The CDR3 loop spans 14 amino acids. CDR3: CASTLTGASYEQYF. The CDR3 DNA reads as TGTGCCAGCACCCTGACAGGGGCCTCCTACGAGCAGTACTTC.

The J gene is TRBJ2-7, the V gene TRBV7-6; a weak D match, TRBD1 (6 bases). The CDR3 runs to 16 residues. Germline values: CDR1 SGHVS, CDR2 FNYEAQ. Trimming took 1 base from V and 4 from J, leaving 17 bases between them. The CDR3 loop reads CASSLVGGQSAYEQYF. As DNA, the CDR3 is TGTGCCAGCAGCTTAGTCGGTGGACAGTCAGCTTACGAGCAGTACTTC.

This chain joins TRBV19 and TRBJ2-6; D perhaps matches TRBD1 (6 bases). Germline CDR1 and CDR2: LNHDA and SQIVND (reference sequence). The CDR3 covers 18 residues. The germline V and J ends were trimmed by 7 bases and 0 bases, with 19 bases remaining between them. CDR3 sequence: CASTPVPGQSSGANVLTF. The CDR3 coding sequence is TGTGCCAGTACCCCAGTTCCGGGACAAAGCTCTGGGGCCAACGTCCTGACTTTC.

The rearrangement uses TRBV28 and TRBJ2-7; the match to TRBD2 covers 11 bases. Germline V gives CDR1 MDHEN, CDR2 SYDVKM. V trimming: 6 bases; J trimming: 0 bases; junction bases outside the gene matches: 4. The length of the CDR3 is 15 residues. The CDR3 DNA follows: TGTGCCAGCAGAGGGACTAGCGGATCCTCCTACGAGCAGTACTTC. Amino acids: CASRGTSGSSYEQYF. Complete variable domain (other parts from reference TRBV28 and TRBJ2-7): DVKVTQSSRYLVKRTGEKVFLECVQDMDHENMFWYRQDPGLGLRLIYFSYDVKMKEKGDIPEGYSVSREKKERFSLILESASTNQTSMYLCASRGTSGSSYEQYFGPGTRLTVT.

The chain joins TRBV6-1 to TRBJ2-7, with D perhaps matching TRBD2 (6 bases). The CDR3 extends over 16 amino acids. From germline, CDR1 is MNHNS and CDR2 SASEGT. V lost 0 bases and J lost 6, with 18 bases in between. The CDR3 DNA reads as TGTGCCAGCAGTGAAGCGCGGGGACCTCCGGGTGGCGAGCAGTACTTC. As protein: CASSEARGPPGGEQYF.

J is TRBJ1-4 and V is TRBV4-3; D not resolved. This CDR3 region has 14 residues. CDR1 is LGHNA and CDR2 is YSLEER in the germline V gene. Deletions cut 2 bases from V and 8 bases from J, with 12 bases between. CDR3 in DNA: TGCGCCAGCAGCCAATCGGCCATGGAAGAAAAACTGTTTTTT. Translation: CASSQSAMEEKLFF.

This sequence joins TRBV7-3 and TRBJ2-3; D not certain. The CDR3 extends over 13 amino acids. V was trimmed by 8 bases and J by 4 bases, leaving 13 bases between them. Per the germline V gene, CDR1 is SGHTA and CDR2 is FQGTGA. The CDR3 DNA sequence: TGTGCCAGCGCACAAGTAGAGGCAGATACGCAGTATTTT. This codes for CASAQVEADTQYF.

J is TRBJ2-7 and V is TRBV6-6; TRBD2 agrees at 12 bases. This CDR3 contains 14 residues. The V segment lost 5 bases and the J segment 12 bases; nucleotides outside the gene matches: 11. In germline, CDR1 is MNHNY, CDR2 SVGAGI (reference sequence). CDR3 DNA sequence: TGTGCCAGCAGTCCGGGACTAGCGGGTTCAGCCGGGTACTTC. Protein: CASSPGLAGSAGYF.

This clone has only a few counts. V is TRBV7-2 and J is TRBJ1-5, with TRBD1 identical over 7 bases. The CDR3 is 13 residues long. The germline gives CDR1 SGHTA, CDR2 FQGNSA. The V segment lost 6 bases and the J segment 6 bases; nucleotides outside the gene matches: 5. The CDR3 loop is CASSTGAGQPQHF. The CDR3, as DNA: TGTGCCAGCAGTACAGGGGCGGGTCAGCCCCAGCATTTT.

The CDR3 bases are TGTGCCAGCAGCCGAGTTGATCAGCCCCAGCATTTT. It translates to CASSRVDQPQHF. This chain connects TRBV7-9 to TRBJ1-5, with D unresolved. The CDR3 consists of 12 residues. Between the trimmed V and J ends, which lost 5 bases and 5 bases, there was a span of 7 bases. CDR1 SEHNR and CDR2 FQNEAQ come from the germline V gene (reference sequence). Combining the CDR3 with reference TRBV7-9 and TRBJ1-5 gives the whole variable domain DTGVSQNPRHKITKRGQNVTFRCDPISEHNRLYWYRQTLGQGPEFLTYFQNEAQLEKSRLLSDRFSAERPKGSFSTLEIQRTEQGDSAMYLCASSRVDQPQHFGDGTRLSIL.

The V and J genes are TRBV6-5 and TRBJ2-1; D possibly corresponds to TRBD1 (5 bases). CDR3 length equals 15 residues. Trimming removed 2 bases from V and 0 bases from J, with 8 bases in between. Germline CDR1 reads MNHEY; CDR2 reads SVGAGI. In DNA, the CDR3 is TGTGCCAGCAGTTACCAGGGCGGCTCCTACAATGAGCAGTTCTTC. Its translation: CASSYQGGSYNEQFF.

This clone was detected a few times. CDR3 region: CASSGGTDTQYF. CDR3 DNA sequence: TGTGCCAGCAGTGGAGGCACAGATACGCAGTATTTT. J is TRBJ2-3 and V is TRBV9, with D unclear. The germline V gene has CDR1 SGDLS and CDR2 YYNGEE. The CDR3 loop spans 12 amino acids. V lost 5 bases to trimming and J lost 1 base, with 5 bases between them. Full variable domain (outside the CDR3, taken from reference TRBV9 and TRBJ2-3): DSGVTQTPKHLITATGQRVTLRCSPRSGDLSVYWYQQSLDQGLQFLIQYYNGEERAKGNILERFSAQQFPDLHSELNLSSLELGDSALYFCASSGGTDTQYFGPGTRLTVL.

This chain uses TRBV5-6 with TRBJ2-3; D is uncertain. This CDR3 is built from 14 residues. V lost 1 base, J lost 2 bases, and 8 bases lay in between. Germline lookup yields CDR1 SGHDT and CDR2 YYEEEE. In DNA, the CDR3 is TGTGCCAGCAGCTTGAACGGAAACACAGATACGCAGTATTTT. Protein product: CASSLNGNTDTQYF.

Notes on this clone: A much larger clone lies one base from this, so it may be a read error. The chain combines TRBV7-2 with TRBJ2-5; D remains unclear. There are 11 residues in the CDR3. The V gene's germline CDR1 is SGHTA and CDR2 FQGNSA. V was cut by 3 bases and J by 1 base, with 0 bases left in between. CDR3: CASSFQETQYF. The CDR3 DNA sequence: TGTGCCAGCAGCTTCCAAGAGACCCAGTACTTC.

The chain is built from TRBV4-3 and TRBJ2-5, with 7 bases aligning to TRBD2. The CDR3 has 15 residues. Germline CDR1 and CDR2: LGHNA and YSLEER. After removal of 3 bases from V and 7 bases from J, the junction contained 11 bases not matched to a gene. The CDR3 sequence is CASSQRAGLDGTQYF. The CDR3 DNA sequence: TGCGCCAGCAGCCAGAGGGCTGGACTAGACGGGACCCAGTACTTC.

This clone was recorded a few times. The rearrangement joins TRBV7-3 to TRBJ2-3; 7 bases align to TRBD2. CDR1 and CDR2 from the germline V gene are SGHTA and FQGTGA. CDR3 length: 13 residues. The J segment lost 2 bases and the V segment lost 10 bases, leaving 6 bases of the junction unmatched. CDR3 coding DNA: TGTGCCACGTCTAGCGGTTACACAGATACGCAGTATTTT. Translation gives CATSSGYTDTQYF.

This clone occurred once. CDR3 residues: CASSLERQATYGYTF. DNA for the CDR3: TGTGCCAGCAGTTTGGAGAGACAGGCGACCTATGGCTACACCTTC. The chain recombines TRBV28 with TRBJ1-2; perhaps TRBD1 as D (6 bases). Germline assignment: CDR1 MDHEN and CDR2 SYDVKM. This CDR3 comprises 15 residues. The ends were cut back, 3 bases at V and 4 bases at J, with 15 bases in the middle.

The chain couples TRBV28 to TRBJ2-1; the D is unclear. The CDR3 consists of 12 residues. V was shortened by 1 base and J by 9 bases, with 7 bases between the two germline ends. Germline V gene lookup returns CDR1 MDHEN and CDR2 SYDVKM. Here the CDR3 reads CASSLLGFEQFF. The CDR3 region has the DNA TGTGCCAGCAGTTTATTAGGGTTTGAGCAGTTCTTC.